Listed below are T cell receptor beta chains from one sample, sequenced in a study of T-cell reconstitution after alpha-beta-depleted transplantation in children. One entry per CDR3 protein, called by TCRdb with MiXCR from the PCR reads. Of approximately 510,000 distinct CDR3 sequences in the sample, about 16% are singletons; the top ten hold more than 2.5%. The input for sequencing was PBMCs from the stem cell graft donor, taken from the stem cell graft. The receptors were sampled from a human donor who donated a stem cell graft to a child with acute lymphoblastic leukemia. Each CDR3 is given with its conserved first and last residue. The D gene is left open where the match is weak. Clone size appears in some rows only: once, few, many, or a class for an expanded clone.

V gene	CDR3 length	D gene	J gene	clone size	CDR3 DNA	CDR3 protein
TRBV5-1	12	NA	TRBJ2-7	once	TGCGCCAGCAGCCCCCAACTCTACGAGCAGTACTTC	CASSPQLYEQYF
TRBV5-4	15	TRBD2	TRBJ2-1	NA	TGTGCCAGCAGCTTGGCCGGCGGGAGGGATAATGAGCAGTTCTTC	CASSLAGGRDNEQFF
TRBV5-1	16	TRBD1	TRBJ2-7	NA	TGCGCCAGCAGCCCGGGACAGGGAGTCCGCTACTACGAGCAGTACTTC	CASSPGQGVRYYEQYF
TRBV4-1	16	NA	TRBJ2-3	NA	TGCGCCAGCAGCCATGGCGAGGGGGTCGGGGGGCGTACGCAGTATTTT	CASSHGEGVGGRTQYF
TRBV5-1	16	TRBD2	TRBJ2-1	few	TGCGCCAGCAGCCTAACTACAGCGGGAGGGTACAATGAGCAGTTCTTC	CASSLTTAGGYNEQFF
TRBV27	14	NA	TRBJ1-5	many	TGTGCCAGCAGTTTATACGGCAGCAATCAGCCCCAGCATTTT	CASSLYGSNQPQHF
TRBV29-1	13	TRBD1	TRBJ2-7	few	TGCAGCGTTGAAGAGGGACAGCCCTACGAGCAGTACTTC	CSVEEGQPYEQYF
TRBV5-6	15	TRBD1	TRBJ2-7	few	TGTGCCAGCAGCTTGGACGACGGAGACAGGGACGAGCAGTACTTC	CASSLDDGDRDEQYF
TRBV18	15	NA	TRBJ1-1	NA	TGTGCCAGCTCACCGAACAGGGCAAAGAACACTGAAGCTTTCTTT	CASSPNRAKNTEAFF
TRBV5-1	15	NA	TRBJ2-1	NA	TGCGCCAGCAGCTTACGGTCGAGCTCCTACAATGTGCAGTTCTTC	CASSLRSSSYNVQFF
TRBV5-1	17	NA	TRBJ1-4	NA	TGCGCCAGCAGCACCCGGAAGTACCGGGATAGAGGTGAAAAACTGTTTTTT	CASSTRKYRDRGEKLFF
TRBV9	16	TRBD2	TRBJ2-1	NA	TGTGCCAGCGGGACTAGCGGGAGAAGCGTCTACAATGAGCAGTTCTTC	CASGTSGRSVYNEQFF
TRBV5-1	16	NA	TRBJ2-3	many	TGCGCCAGCAGCCCGATGACTACCGCCGACACAGATACGCAGTATTTT	CASSPMTTADTDTQYF
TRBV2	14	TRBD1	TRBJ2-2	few	TGTGCCAGCACCTTAGACAGGGACGCCGGGGAGCTGTTTTTT	CASTLDRDAGELFF